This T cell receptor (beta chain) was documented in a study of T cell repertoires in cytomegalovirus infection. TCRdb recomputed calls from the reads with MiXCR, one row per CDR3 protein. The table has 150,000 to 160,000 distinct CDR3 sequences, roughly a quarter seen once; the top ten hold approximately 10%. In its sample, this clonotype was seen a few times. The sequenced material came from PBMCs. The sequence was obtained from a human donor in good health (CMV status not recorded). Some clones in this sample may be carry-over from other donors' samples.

CDR3 DNA sequence: TGTGCCAGCAGCCTTGGCAGCGTGAAGTCCTACGAGCAGTACTTC. As protein: CASSLGSVKSYEQYF. The rearrangement uses TRBV14 and TRBJ2-7; no definite D call. Germline CDR1 and CDR2: SGHDN and FVKESK. The CDR3 consists of 15 residues. V was trimmed by 4 bases and J by 1 base, leaving 14 bases between them.